The 14 T cell receptor beta chains below come from one sample, sequenced in a study of a mutant IDH1 vaccine in newly diagnosed glioma. The time point is: baseline, week 1 (first vaccination visit). Sample treatment: pre-vaccination baseline after standard-of-care therapy. TCRdb keeps only in-frame clones here, not all; method: immunoSEQ multiplex PCR. Of about 70,000 clones in the sample, around four fifths were seen once. Sample: peripheral blood mononuclear cells (PBMCs), taken from a glioma patient treated with radiotherapy, temozolomide or both. The receptors stem from a young woman with glioma. Some clones in this sample may be carry-over from other donors' samples.

The J gene is TRBJ1-6, the V gene TRBV6-5; D perhaps matches TRBD1 (5 bases). V lost 2 bases to trimming and J lost 10 bases, with 9 bases between them. The CDR3 is 13 amino acids. Per germline, CDR1 MNHEY and CDR2 SVGAGI. CDR3 amino acids: CASSYMRDSPLHF. The CDR3, as DNA: TGTGCCAGCAGTTACATGAGGGACTCACCCCTCCACTTT.

The CDR3 DNA reads as TGCAGCGTCCTCATGGGACAGTTTCAAGAGACCCAGTACTTC. Protein product: CSVLMGQFQETQYF. The genes are TRBV29-1 and TRBJ2-5; 7 bases are a match to TRBD1. Trimming took 6 bases from V and 2 from J; bases not matched to a gene: 9. Germline lookup yields CDR1 SQVTM and CDR2 ANQGSEA. The CDR3 length is 14 residues.

This clone was counted once. Here the CDR3 DNA reads TGTGCCAGCAGTTGGACTAGCGGGGGGCCGGCAGATACGCAGTATTTT. As protein: CASSWTSGGPADTQYF. This rearrangement joins TRBV6-5 to TRBJ2-3; TRBD2 matches at 14 bases. Trimming took 4 bases from V and 4 from J; bases not matched to a gene: 4. The V gene's germline CDR1 is MNHEY and CDR2 SVGAGI. CDR3 length: 16 residues.

The chain joins TRBV11-3 to TRBJ2-2; D unclear. V was trimmed by 4 bases and J by 0 bases, leaving 9 bases between them. The CDR3 runs to 15 residues. Germline V lookup: CDR1 SGHNT, CDR2 YENEEA. The CDR3 DNA follows: TGTGCCAGCAGCTCCTTCTCCTCGAACACCGGGGAGCTGTTTTTT. It yields the protein CASSSFSSNTGELFF.

The rearrangement uses TRBV5-1 and TRBJ2-3; D is undetermined. V shed 0 bases and J shed 0 bases, with 8 bases lying between them. The CDR3 runs 15 residues. The germline V gene encodes CDR1 SGHRS and CDR2 YFSETQ. CDR3 coding DNA: TGCGCCAGCAGCTTGGTCGGAGTTAGCACAGATACGCAGTATTTT. Protein sequence: CASSLVGVSTDTQYF.

V and J are TRBV4-3 and TRBJ2-2; D is uncertain. V was trimmed by 1 base and J by 1 base, leaving 7 bases between them. Germline loops: CDR1 LGHNA, CDR2 YSLEER. CDR3 size: 15 residues. The chain's CDR3 is CASSQGLMNTGELFF. DNA of the CDR3: TGCGCCAGCAGCCAAGGACTTATGAACACCGGGGAGCTGTTTTTT.

V and J are TRBV21-1 and TRBJ1-1; the D call in the table, TRBD1, was not verified against the DNA. TRBV21-1 is labeled a pseudogene. CDR3 size: 13 residues. The CDR3, as DNA: TGTGCCAGCGGGGGGGGACAGGGGAATGAAGCTTTCTTT. Its protein product is CASGGGQGNEAFF.

CDR3 in amino acids: CASSSSGTGGYGYTF. CDR3 DNA: TGCGCCAGCAGTTCGTCCGGGACAGGGGGCTATGGCTACACCTTC. The V gene is TRBV5-1, the J gene TRBJ1-2; 11 bases match TRBD1. Germline V lookup: CDR1 SGHRS, CDR2 YFSETQ. The V segment lost 5 bases and the J segment 4 bases; nucleotides outside the gene matches: 7. This CDR3 comprises 15 residues.

The J gene is TRBJ1-2, the V gene TRBV10-3; D call uncertain. V dropped 8 bases and J dropped 8 bases, with 15 bases sitting between them. This CDR3 has 12 amino acids. Germline V CDR1 and CDR2: ENHRY, SYGVKD. CDR3 nucleotide sequence: TGTGCCATCTCGGAGGTTTCGAACGGCTACACCTTC. Protein sequence: CAISEVSNGYTF.

CDR3 bases: TGTGCCAGCAGCAGATGGTTTGACTCGGGGGACGACTATGGCTACACCTTC. Translated, it gives CASSRWFDSGDDYGYTF. The chain couples TRBV21-1 to TRBJ1-2. TRBV21-1 corresponds to a pseudogene. The CDR3 is 17 residues long.

This clone has only one observation. The rearrangement links TRBV4-3 to TRBJ2-1; D assignment may be TRBD1 or TRBD2 (7 bases each). The V end lost 5 bases, the J end lost 7 bases, and 15 bases lay between the germline ends. CDR1 is LGHNA and CDR2 is YSLEER in the germline V gene. This CDR3 is built from 14 residues. Here the CDR3 DNA reads TGCGCCAGCAGCTCCAGGGGGGGGGCAAATGAGCAGTTCTTC. It yields the protein CASSSRGGANEQFF.

For the CDR3, the DNA is TGCAGCGCTGGACTTGGATCCTACGAGCAGTACTTC. Amino acids: CSAGLGSYEQYF. The chain combines TRBV29-1 with TRBJ2-7; possible D gene TRBD2, 5 bases. Germline CDR1 is SQVTM and CDR2 is ANQGSEA. Between the trimmed V and J ends, which lost 7 bases and 1 base, there was a span of 11 bases. This CDR3 comprises 12 residues.

The chain employs TRBV7-8 and TRBJ2-7, with TRBD2 as a possible D gene (5 bases). V was cut by 5 bases and J by 3 bases, with 20 bases left in between. The CDR3 sequence is 16 residues long. Germline CDR1 SGHVS, CDR2 FQNEAQ. The CDR3 bases are TGTGCCAGCAGCCTAGGGAGCGCCCAATCTGACTACGAGCAGTACTTC. Encoded protein: CASSLGSAQSDYEQYF.

On this clone: One junction end disagrees with the germline gene, perhaps due to a read error. This chain uses TRBV7-7 with TRBJ2-5, with D possibly matching TRBD2 (5 bases). The CDR3 extends over 15 amino acids. The germline V gene has CDR1 SSHAT and CDR2 FNYEAQ (reference sequence). CDR3 sequence: CASSSSGKLGETQYF. In nucleotides, the CDR3 is TGTGCTAGCAGCTCCTCGGGGAAGCTGGGAGAGACCCAGTACTTC.